The 9 T cell receptor beta chains listed next were all sequenced from one sample in a study of CD8+CD57+ T cells in acquired aplastic anemia. Researchers used genomic DNA as the template to profile TCR beta VDJ and CDR3. MiXCR, applied by TCRdb to the reads, yields one record per CDR3 protein. The sample contains under 150,000 distinct CDR3 sequences, over 30% of which appear only once. Before being chosen for sequencing, patients had shown CD8+CD57+ cell expansion by flow cytometry. The sample was sorted CD4+, CD8+, or CD8+CD57+ T cells (not recorded which) from PBMCs. These receptors were collected from a human donor with aplastic anemia.

The genes are TRBV10-1 and TRBJ1-5; D unclear. The CDR3 has 16 amino acids. Germline V CDR1 and CDR2: WNHNN, SYGVQD (reference sequence). With 3 bases removed from V and 0 bases from J, the gap between germline ends came to 12 bases. CDR3 in amino acids: CASSETARNSNQPQHF. CDR3 in DNA: TGCGCCAGCAGTGAAACGGCCAGAAATAGCAATCAGCCCCAGCATTTT.

In its sample, this clonotype was seen many times. The chain joins TRBV7-6 to TRBJ2-1, with D possibly TRBD1 on 6 matching bases. This CDR3 is built from 14 residues. Germline V CDR1 and CDR2: SGHVS, FNYEAQ. The V and J ends lost 3 bases and 6 bases respectively, with 12 bases between them. In DNA, the CDR3 is TGTGCCAGCAGCTTTAGGGGGATTGGCAATGAGCAGTTCTTC. Protein: CASSFRGIGNEQFF.

On this clonotype itself: A much larger clone lies a single base off, so this may be a read error. CDR3 in amino acids: CASGLGLLAGENVHNEQFF. In DNA, the CDR3 is TGTGCCAGCGGCTTAGGGCTTCTAGCGGGGGAGAATGTTCACAATGAGCAGTTCTTC. The V gene is TRBV11-1, the J gene TRBJ2-1, with 10 bases lining up with TRBD2. This CDR3 region has 19 residues. Germline CDR1 reads SGHAT; CDR2 reads FQDESV (reference sequence).

This clonotype came up many times. V is TRBV7-2 and J is TRBJ2-7; TRBD1 matches at 8 bases. This CDR3 has 15 amino acids. CDR1 and CDR2 from the germline V gene are SGHTA and FQGNSA. V was clipped by 3 bases and J by 0 bases; unmatched bases: 4. As DNA, the CDR3 is TGTGCCAGCAGCTTCGCGGACAGGGACTCCTACGAGCAGTACTTC. It specifies CASSFADRDSYEQYF.

The chain employs TRBV20-1 and TRBJ1-2; no firm D call. The length of the CDR3 is 12 residues. In germline, CDR1 is DFQATT, CDR2 SNEGSKA (reference sequence). Trimming took off 1 base at V and 10 bases at J, with 13 bases between the two ends. CDR3 sequence: CSARVRTVDYTF. DNA for the CDR3: TGCAGTGCTAGAGTCCGGACCGTCGACTACACCTTC.

The chain has TRBV29-1 and TRBJ2-7, with 13 bases matching TRBD2. The CDR3 is 14 residues long. Germline assignment: CDR1 SQVTM and CDR2 ANQGSEA. The junction had 6 bases not matched to a gene; V was cut back by 6 bases and J by 4 bases. The CDR3 protein is CSVLGLAGRYEQYF. CDR3 coding DNA: TGCAGCGTGCTGGGACTAGCGGGAAGGTACGAGCAGTACTTC.

A remark on this clonotype: Given the absence of the conserved phenylalanine or tryptophan at the CDR3 end, a read error is likely. V and J are TRBV29-1 and TRBJ2-5; D uncertain. The CDR3 runs 9 residues. The germline V gene has CDR1 SQVTM and CDR2 ANQGSEA. Trimming stripped 8 bases from V and 5 bases from J, with 6 bases between. The chain's CDR3 is CSSRETQYL. The DNA of the CDR3 is TGCAGCTCAAGGGAGACCCAGTACCTC.

In this sample, this clonotype turned up many times. The chain joins TRBV24-1 to TRBJ2-2; D may be TRBD1 (6 bases). Germline V lookup: CDR1 KGHDR, CDR2 SFDVKD. Deletions cut 9 bases from V and 3 bases from J, with 10 bases between. There are 13 residues in the CDR3. CDR3 nucleotide sequence: TGTGCCACCTTGGCAGGGGACACCGGGGAGCTGTTTTTT. Encoded protein: CATLAGDTGELFF.

This clonotype has ten or more counts. The CDR3 sequence: CSARATANNEKLFF. Written as DNA, the CDR3 is TGCAGTGCCCGCGCGACAGCCAATAATGAAAAACTGTTTTTT. V usage is TRBV20-1 and J usage is TRBJ1-4, with D maybe TRBD1 (5 bases). CDR1 is DFQATT and CDR2 is SNEGSKA in the germline V gene (reference sequence). The CDR3 spans 14 residues. V gave up 6 bases and J gave up 4 bases, with 15 bases separating them.